These T cell receptor beta chains were read from a single sample in a study of blood T cells in healthy people across ages. Each CDR3 protein is one row after TCRdb ran MiXCR on the 5' RACE reads. The sample gives over 300,000 distinct CDR3 sequences, 50% to 60% of which show up once; about 54% is in the top ten. The sample taken for sequencing was blood. The receptor source for this set is a man in his 60s in good health. Both conserved end residues are part of each CDR3. The D gene is left open where the match is weak. Clone size appears in some rows only: once, few, many, or a class for an expanded clone.

TRBJ1-1 NA TRBV27 NA 14 CASSPYQGSTEAFF TGTGCCAGCAGTCCCTACCAGGGTAGCACTGAAGCTTTCTTT
TRBJ2-3 NA TRBV20-1 NA 15 CSARDFGRLTDTQYF TGCAGTGCTAGAGATTTCGGCCGCCTCACAGATACGCAGTATTTT
TRBJ2-1 NA TRBV25-1 NA 12 CASSPKAGLQFF TGTGCCAGCAGCCCCAAGGCCGGACTTCAGTTCTTC
TRBJ1-6 NA TRBV18 TRBD1 13 CASSLGTDSPLHF TGTGCCAGCTCACTTGGGACAGATTCACCCCTCCACTTT
TRBJ2-3 few TRBV2 TRBD2 15 CASSGAGGPADTQYF TGTGCCAGCTCGGGGGCGGGGGGGCCTGCAGATACGCAGTATTTT
TRBJ1-6 few TRBV27 NA 19 CASSSRRDTQGGYNSPLHF TGTGCCAGCAGTTCCAGGCGGGACACTCAAGGGGGCTATAATTCACCCCTCCACTTT
TRBJ2-1 NA TRBV9 NA 15 CASSATGTTQETQFF TGTGCCAGCAGCGCGACCGGGACCACGCAAGAGACCCAGTTCTTC
TRBJ2-3 NA TRBV15 TRBD1 15 CATSRGTGMTDTQYF TGTGCCACCAGCCGTGGGACAGGGATGACGGACACGCAGTATTTT
TRBJ2-2 NA TRBV7-3 TRBD2 17 CATTLTSGPAVAGELFF TGTGCCACCACGCTGACTAGCGGTCCAGCCGTGGCCGGGGAGCTGTTTTTT
TRBJ2-7 few TRBV4-2 TRBD2 16 CASSQDPTSGSYEQYF TGTGCCAGCAGCCAAGACCCGACTAGCGGGAGCTACGAGCAGTACTTC
TRBJ1-1 NA TRBV6-2/TRBV6-3 NA 13 CASTPVKNTEAFF TGTGCCAGCACCCCCGTAAAGAACACTGAAGCTTTCTTT
TRBJ2-7 NA TRBV7-6 NA 14 CASSLANRPYEQYF TGTGCCAGCAGCTTAGCCAACAGACCCTACGAGCAGTACTTC
TRBJ2-7 NA TRBV5-8 NA 12 CASNLLPYEQYF TGTGCCAGCAACCTTCTCCCCTACGAGCAGTACTTC
TRBJ2-5 NA TRBV18 TRBD2 14 CASSAGLAEETQYF TGTGCCAGCTCAGCGGGACTAGCAGAAGAGACCCAGTACTTC
TRBJ2-7 NA TRBV6-5 NA 13 CASSYRTGGEQYF TGTGCCAGCAGTTACCGCACCGGGGGAGAGCAGTACTTC
TRBJ2-3 NA TRBV29-1 NA 12 CSVEPTTDTQYF TGCAGCGTTGAGCCCACCACAGATACGCAGTATTTT
TRBJ2-1 few TRBV30 NA 15 CASSPGFRGSNEQFF TGTGCCTCTTCCCCGGGCTTTAGGGGTTCGAATGAGCAGTTCTTC
TRBJ2-4 few TRBV20-1 NA 18 CSTETGRPNLDSRNIQYF TGCAGTACAGAGACGGGCCGTCCGAACCTGGACTCGCGGAACATTCAGTACTTC
TRBJ1-1 NA TRBV18 NA 14 CASSPRTANTEAFF TGTGCCAGCTCACCGAGGACAGCGAACACTGAAGCTTTCTTT
TRBJ2-5 NA TRBV6-1 NA 16 CASSEFGTGGQETQYF TGTGCCAGCAGTGAATTTGGCACCGGGGGCCAAGAGACCCAGTACTTC
TRBJ1-6 NA TRBV12-3/TRBV12-4 TRBD1 13 CASTVQGNSPLHF TGTGCCAGCACCGTACAGGGGAATTCACCCCTCCACTTT
TRBJ2-3 few TRBV28 TRBD2 15 CASSHSGRGTDTQYF TGTGCCAGCAGTCATAGCGGGAGGGGAACAGATACGCAGTATTTT
TRBJ1-2 NA TRBV20-1 TRBD1 14 CSASDRVTNYGYTF TGCAGTGCTAGTGACAGGGTTACTAACTATGGCTACACCTTC
TRBJ2-7 NA TRBV6-5 TRBD1 15 CASRPRDRGHYEQYF TGTGCCAGCAGGCCCCGGGACAGGGGACACTACGAGCAGTACTTC
TRBJ2-7 many TRBV6-5 TRBD2 15 CASSPRGLANGEQYF TGTGCCAGCAGTCCCCGGGGACTAGCAAACGGCGAGCAGTACTTC
TRBJ2-7 once TRBV20-1 TRBD2 15 CSARGASGASEEQYF TGCAGTGCTAGAGGTGCTAGCGGTGCCTCCGAGGAGCAGTACTTC
TRBJ2-3 NA TRBV9 NA 16 CASSPTDRLSTDTQYF TGTGCCAGCAGCCCAACGGACAGACTTAGCACAGATACGCAGTATTTT
TRBJ2-7 NA TRBV7-6 TRBD2 15 CASSPSGHEGGEQYF TGTGCCAGCAGTCCTAGCGGGCACGAAGGAGGCGAGCAGTACTTC
TRBJ2-3 once TRBV7-2 TRBD2 15 CASSFGTKYTDTQYF TGTGCCAGCAGCTTTGGGACTAAATACACAGATACGCAGTATTTT
TRBJ1-2 once TRBV7-2 TRBD1 15 CASSFGGTAAYGYTF TGTGCCAGCAGCTTTGGTGGGACAGCGGCATATGGCTACACCTTC
TRBJ2-7 NA TRBV30 NA 13 CAWTSPPSYEQYF TGTGCCTGGACCTCCCCTCCCTCCTACGAGCAGTACTTC
TRBJ2-5 NA TRBV20-1 TRBD2 15 CSARDVAGAAETQYF TGCAGTGCTAGAGATGTAGCGGGAGCAGCAGAGACCCAGTACTTC
TRBJ1-1 NA TRBV25-1 NA 15 CAGSDSSRVVTEAFF TGTGCCGGCAGCGATTCTTCGAGGGTTGTCACTGAAGCTTTCTTT
TRBJ2-3 NA TRBV20-1 NA 16 CSAILLRGGSTDTQYF TGCAGTGCCATACTGCTAAGGGGGGGGAGCACAGATACGCAGTATTTT
TRBJ1-5 once TRBV7-8 NA 15 CASRPTPLNNQPQHF TGTGCCAGCAGACCGACACCCCTTAACAATCAGCCCCAGCATTTT
TRBJ1-6 NA TRBV9 NA 14 CASSVVGNNSPLHF TGTGCCAGCAGCGTAGTGGGAAATAATTCGCCCCTCCACTTT
TRBJ2-3 NA TRBV6-6 NA 14 CASSSGGGPDTQYF TGTGCCAGCAGTTCGGGGGGCGGCCCAGATACGCAGTATTTT
TRBJ2-7 once TRBV5-1 TRBD2 16 CASSPASGGTSCEQYF TGCGCCAGCAGCCCCGCTAGCGGGGGGACCTCCTGCGAGCAGTACTTC
TRBJ1-5 many TRBV20-1 NA 16 CSASAGAWGNNQPQHF TGCAGTGCTAGCGCGGGAGCCTGGGGGAACAATCAGCCCCAGCATTTT
TRBJ2-7 NA TRBV20-1 NA 14 CSASDPPFSYEQYF TGCAGTGCTAGCGATCCCCCTTTCTCCTACGAGCAGTACTTC
TRBJ2-1 NA TRBV2 TRBD2 20 CASSEWRGGRGGRYDNEQFF TGTGCCAGCAGTGAATGGCGGGGGGGTAGGGGAGGCCGATATGACAATGAGCAGTTCTTC
TRBJ2-1 NA TRBV28 TRBD1 15 CASRIGTAYYNEQFF TGTGCCAGCAGGATCGGGACAGCCTACTACAATGAGCAGTTCTTC
TRBJ1-5 NA TRBV7-9 TRBD1 16 CASSQGQGGSNQPQHF TGTGCCAGCAGCCAAGGACAGGGTGGCAGCAATCAGCCCCAGCATTTT
TRBJ2-1 NA TRBV20-1 TRBD2 15 CSAFLAESSYNEQFF TGCAGTGCGTTCCTAGCGGAGAGCTCCTACAATGAGCAGTTCTTC
TRBJ2-4 NA TRBV4-3 NA 20 CASCQELRGRHRGAKNIQYF TGCGCCAGCTGCCAAGAACTGAGGGGGAGGCACCGGGGGGCCAAAAACATTCAGTACTTC
TRBJ2-1 NA TRBV10-3 TRBD1 15 CAISRQGPPDNEQFF TGTGCCATCAGCAGACAGGGCCCGCCTGACAATGAGCAGTTCTTC
TRBJ2-5 NA TRBV6-1 NA 14 CASSPTGKEETQYF TGTGCCAGCAGCCCCACCGGGAAAGAAGAGACCCAGTACTTC
TRBJ1-6 many TRBV9 NA 14 CASSEQGYNSPLHF TGTGCCAGCAGCGAACAGGGATATAATTCACCCCTCCACTTT
TRBJ2-3 NA TRBV7-3 TRBD2 17 CASSPAGLAETPDTQYF TGTGCCAGCAGCCCGGCCGGACTAGCAGAGACACCAGATACGCAGTATTTT
TRBJ1-5 NA TRBV29-1 NA 12 CSVGTGNQPQHF TGCAGCGTTGGGACAGGCAATCAGCCCCAGCATTTT
TRBJ1-4 NA TRBV2 NA 14 CASSWTSPNEKLFF TGTGCCAGCAGTTGGACATCCCCTAATGAAAAACTGTTTTTT
TRBJ2-7 NA TRBV9 NA 13 CASSAVDWDEQYF TGTGCCAGCAGCGCCGTGGATTGGGACGAGCAGTACTTC